The subject of this entry is one T cell receptor (beta chain). Its antigen is as yet unknown. Produced via immunoSEQ multiplex PCR; TCRdb's table is partial and in-frame only. The table lists about 120,000 clones, less than 90% of them singletons. The CDR3 runs to 14 residues. CDR1 and CDR2 (germline): MNHEY, SMNVEV (reference sequence). V shed 6 bases and J 10 bases; nucleotides not matched to a gene: 7. The data derive from a study of T cell responses to AZD1222 COVID-19 vaccine. General study findings and limits: AZD1222 recipients seropositive at baseline numbered only five to seven.

The source is an adult in good health. This specimen was peripheral blood, taken on day 0 of AZD1222 vaccination. J is TRBJ1-6 and V is TRBV27; 9 bases map to TRBD1. The CDR3 protein is CASSPAGTGSPLHF. CDR3 in DNA: TGTGCCAGCAGCCCTGCCGGGACAGGGTCACCCCTCCACTTT.